The present T cell receptor (beta chain) was sequenced within a study of spatial heterogeneity in lung cancer. Notes on the study in general: Ubiquitous expanded tumor TCRs appeared in blood more at resection than follow-up.

This clonotype was seen a handful of times. What it binds is unknown. A unique molecular identifier was carried by every single TCR cDNA molecule. TCRdb reanalysed the 5' RACE reads using MiXCR and keeps one entry per CDR3 protein. This repertoire shows 110,000 or so distinct CDR3 sequences, 10% to 14% found once; its top ten account for approximately 24%. Trimming took 2 bases from V and 7 from J, leaving 9 bases between them. CDR3 size: 14 residues. Germline values: CDR1 KGHSH, CDR2 LQKENI. Time point given: blood at routine non-recurrence follow-up after resection. Sequencing of whole RNA from tumor, nontumor lung or frozen PBMC involved no sorting.

The gene calls are TRBV18 and TRBJ1-6, with D possibly TRBD1 on 5 matching bases. This specimen was PBMCs, taken at follow-up. The sequence came from a female donor with early-stage non-small cell lung cancer. This chain's CDR3 is CASSPSDKNSPLHF. As DNA, the CDR3 is TGTGCCAGCTCACCATCGGACAAAAATTCACCCCTCCACTTT.